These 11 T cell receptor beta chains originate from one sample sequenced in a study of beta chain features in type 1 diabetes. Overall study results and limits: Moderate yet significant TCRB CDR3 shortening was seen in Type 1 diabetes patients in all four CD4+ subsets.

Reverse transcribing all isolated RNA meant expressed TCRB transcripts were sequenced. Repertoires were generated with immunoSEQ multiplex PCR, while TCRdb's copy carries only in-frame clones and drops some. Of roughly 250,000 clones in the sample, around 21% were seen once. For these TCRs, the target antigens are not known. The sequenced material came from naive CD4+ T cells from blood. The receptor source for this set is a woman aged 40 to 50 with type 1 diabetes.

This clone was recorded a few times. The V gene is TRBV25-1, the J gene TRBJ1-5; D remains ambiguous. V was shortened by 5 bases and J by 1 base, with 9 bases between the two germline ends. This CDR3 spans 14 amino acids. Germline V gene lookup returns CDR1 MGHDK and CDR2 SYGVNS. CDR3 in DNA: TGTGCCAGCAGTCGCGGGCTGAGCAATCAGCCCCAGCATTTT. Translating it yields CASSRGLSNQPQHF.

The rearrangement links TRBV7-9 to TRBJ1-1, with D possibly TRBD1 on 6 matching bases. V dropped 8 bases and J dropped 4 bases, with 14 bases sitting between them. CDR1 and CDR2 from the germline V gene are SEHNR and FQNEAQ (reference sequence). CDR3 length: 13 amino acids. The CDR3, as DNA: TGTGCCAGCGGACTCACAGGGAGCACTGAAGCTTTCTTT. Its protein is CASGLTGSTEAFF.

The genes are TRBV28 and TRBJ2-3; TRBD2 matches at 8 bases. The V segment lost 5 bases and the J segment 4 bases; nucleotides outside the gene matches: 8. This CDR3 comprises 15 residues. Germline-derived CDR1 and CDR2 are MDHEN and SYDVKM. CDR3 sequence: CASSPYPGGPDTQYF. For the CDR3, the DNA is TGTGCCAGCAGTCCCTACCCGGGAGGGCCAGATACGCAGTATTTT.

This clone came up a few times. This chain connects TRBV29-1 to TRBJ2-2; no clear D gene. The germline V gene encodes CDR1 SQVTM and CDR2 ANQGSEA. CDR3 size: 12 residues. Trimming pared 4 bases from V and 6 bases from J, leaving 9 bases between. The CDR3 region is CSVGPEPGELFF. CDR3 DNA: TGCAGCGTTGGTCCCGAGCCCGGGGAGCTGTTTTTT.

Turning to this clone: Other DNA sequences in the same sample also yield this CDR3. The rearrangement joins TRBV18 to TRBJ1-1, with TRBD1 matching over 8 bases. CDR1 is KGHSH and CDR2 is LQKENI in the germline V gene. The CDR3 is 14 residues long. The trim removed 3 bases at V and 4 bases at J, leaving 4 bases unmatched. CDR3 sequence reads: CASSPGQGGTEAFF. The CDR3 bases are TGTGCCAGCTCACCCGGACAGGGAGGCACTGAAGCTTTCTTT.

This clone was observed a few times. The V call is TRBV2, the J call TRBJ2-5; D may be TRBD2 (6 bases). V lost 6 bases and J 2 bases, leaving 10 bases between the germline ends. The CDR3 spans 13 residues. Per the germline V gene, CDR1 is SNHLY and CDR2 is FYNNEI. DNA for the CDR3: TGTGCCAGCAGGAGGGGACTTCAAGAGACCCAGTACTTC. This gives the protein CASRRGLQETQYF.

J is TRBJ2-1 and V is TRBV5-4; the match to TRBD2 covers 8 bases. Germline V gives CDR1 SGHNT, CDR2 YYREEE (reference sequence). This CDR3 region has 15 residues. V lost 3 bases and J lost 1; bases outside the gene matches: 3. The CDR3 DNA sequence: TGTGCCAGCAGCTCCTTAGCGGGGTCCTACAATGAGCAGTTCTTC. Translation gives CASSSLAGSYNEQFF.

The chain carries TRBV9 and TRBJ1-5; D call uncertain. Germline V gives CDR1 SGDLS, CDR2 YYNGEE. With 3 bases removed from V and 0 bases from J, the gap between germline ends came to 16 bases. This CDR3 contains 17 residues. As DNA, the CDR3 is TGTGCCAGCAGCGCGGGATGGGGAGTGGATAGCAATCAGCCCCAGCATTTT. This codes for CASSAGWGVDSNQPQHF. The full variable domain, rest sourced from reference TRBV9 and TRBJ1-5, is DSGVTQTPKHLITATGQRVTLRCSPRSGDLSVYWYQQSLDQGLQFLIQYYNGEERAKGNILERFSAQQFPDLHSELNLSSLELGDSALYFCASSAGWGVDSNQPQHFGDGTRLSIL.

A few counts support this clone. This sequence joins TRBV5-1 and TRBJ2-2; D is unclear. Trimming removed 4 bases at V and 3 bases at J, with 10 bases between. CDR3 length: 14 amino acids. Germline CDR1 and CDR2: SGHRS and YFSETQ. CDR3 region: CASSPPSDTGELFF. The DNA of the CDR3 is TGCGCCAGCAGCCCACCCTCGGACACCGGGGAGCTGTTTTTT. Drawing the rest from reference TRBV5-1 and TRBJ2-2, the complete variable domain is KAGVTQTPRYLIKTRGQQVTLSCSPISGHRSVSWYQQTPGQGLQFLFEYFSETQRNKGNFPGRFSGRQFSNSRSEMNVSTLELGDSALYLCASSPPSDTGELFFGEGSRLTVL.

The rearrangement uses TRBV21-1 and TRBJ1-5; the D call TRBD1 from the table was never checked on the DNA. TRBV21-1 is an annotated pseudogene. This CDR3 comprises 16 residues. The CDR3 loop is CASSNKGTGGNQPQHF. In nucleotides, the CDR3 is TGTGCCAGCAGCAATAAGGGTACAGGGGGTAATCAGCCCCAGCATTTT.

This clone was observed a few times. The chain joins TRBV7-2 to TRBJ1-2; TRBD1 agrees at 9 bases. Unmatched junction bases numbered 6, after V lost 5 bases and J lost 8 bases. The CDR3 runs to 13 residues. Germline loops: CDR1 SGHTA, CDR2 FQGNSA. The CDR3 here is CASSQDRGWGYTF. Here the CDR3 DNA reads TGTGCCAGCAGCCAGGACAGGGGCTGGGGCTACACCTTC.